The 9 T cell receptor beta chains below were found in one sample sequenced in a study of shared clonotypes between healthy human individuals. Data came from immunoSEQ multiplex PCR; TCRdb stores just in-frame clones and leaves some out. Of over a million clones listed, about 80% were seen once; the top ten hold approximately 1.5%. Source material: memory CD4+ T cells sorted from blood. Subset described: CD45RA-negative fraction. These receptors were taken from a man aged 18 to 29 in good health.

This chain links TRBV19 with TRBJ1-2; TRBD1 aligns across 9 bases. This CDR3 spans 16 amino acids. The germline CDR1 and CDR2 sequences are LNHDA and SQIVND (reference sequence). Losses at the gene ends were 5 bases for V and 8 bases for J; bases not matched to a gene: 15. The CDR3 region is CASSPLLGQGVVGYTF. CDR3 nucleotides: TGTGCCAGTAGTCCTCTCCTGGGACAGGGTGTCGTCGGCTACACCTTC. Full variable domain (missing parts from reference TRBV19 and TRBJ1-2): DGGITQSPKYLFRKEGQNVTLSCEQNLNHDAMYWYRQDPGQGLRLIYYSQIVNDFQKGDIAEGYSVSREKKESFPLTVTSAQKNPTAFYLCASSPLLGQGVVGYTFGSGTRLTVV.

This clone has at least ten counts. The rearrangement links TRBV13 to TRBJ2-5, with 7 nucleotides matching TRBD1. The CDR3 covers 15 residues. In germline, CDR1 is PRHDT, CDR2 FYEKMQ (reference sequence). After removal of 5 bases from V and 5 bases from J, the junction contained 11 bases not matched to a gene. The CDR3 DNA sequence: TGTGCCAGCAGCCGCCTCGACAGGGATGCTGAGACCCAGTACTTC. Residues: CASSRLDRDAETQYF.

This chain connects TRBV5-1 to TRBJ2-1, with D possibly TRBD1 on 6 matching bases. V was cut by 1 base and J by 7 bases, with 27 bases left in between. CDR1 is SGHRS and CDR2 is YFSETQ in the germline V gene. The CDR3 spans 19 residues. This CDR3 is CASSLSEGTTLHIGNEQFF. The CDR3 DNA sequence: TGCGCCAGCAGCTTGAGTGAAGGGACAACCCTTCATATTGGTAATGAGCAGTTCTTC.

This chain joins TRBV5-1 and TRBJ2-7, with 9 bases that match TRBD2. J gave up 6 bases and V 0 bases, and 7 bases lay outside the gene matches. The germline V gene encodes CDR1 SGHRS and CDR2 YFSETQ. The length of the CDR3 is 15 residues. CDR3 sequence reads: CASSLEGLATGEQYF. The CDR3 nucleotides read TGCGCCAGCAGCTTGGAAGGACTAGCGACCGGCGAGCAGTACTTC.

The chain combines TRBV30 with TRBJ1-3; possible D gene TRBD1, 5 bases. The CDR3 spans 15 residues. Trimming stripped 1 base from V and 3 bases from J, with 13 bases between. Per the germline V gene, CDR1 is GTSNPN and CDR2 is SVGIG (reference sequence). The DNA of the CDR3 is TGTGCCTGGAGTGGGAAAGCAGGGAATGGAAACACCATATATTTT. It codes for CAWSGKAGNGNTIYF.

V and J are TRBV5-1 and TRBJ2-6; D unresolved. The germline V gene has CDR1 SGHRS and CDR2 YFSETQ. V lost 4 bases and J 3 bases, leaving 11 bases between the germline ends. The CDR3 covers 15 residues. The CDR3 spells CASSAQASGANVLTF. The CDR3, as DNA: TGCGCCAGCAGCGCCCAGGCGAGTGGGGCCAACGTCCTGACTTTC.

The genes are TRBV6-6 and TRBJ1-2; D remains unclear. There are 13 residues in the CDR3. Looked up from germline, CDR1 is MNHNY and CDR2 is SVGAGI (reference sequence). Trimming removed 5 bases at V and 2 bases at J, with 9 bases between. The CDR3 loop is CASSEGWNYGYTF. Here the CDR3 DNA reads TGTGCCAGCAGTGAGGGTTGGAACTATGGCTACACCTTC.

Comments on this clone: Distinct nucleotide sequences in the sample also encode this CDR3. This chain uses TRBV14 with TRBJ1-3; D gene uncertain. Trimming shortened V by 4 bases and J by 4 bases, and 2 bases separated the two germline ends. CDR1 is SGHDN and CDR2 is FVKESK in the germline V gene. This CDR3 has 11 amino acids. The CDR3 DNA is TGTGCCAGCAGCCTAGGAAACACCATATATTTT. Protein sequence: CASSLGNTIYF.

This chain connects TRBV15 to TRBJ2-5; a possible D gene is TRBD2 (5 bases). The V end was cut by 3 bases, the J end by 5 bases, with 10 bases between. In germline, CDR1 is LNHNV, CDR2 YYDKDF (reference sequence). The CDR3 consists of 13 residues. The CDR3 DNA reads TGTGCCACCAGCAGTAGTAGAGGGGAGACCCAGTACTTC. Translating gives CATSSSRGETQYF.